This T cell receptor beta chain was profiled in a study of post-analysis software for immune sequencing data. General study points: Compared with controls, patients showed significantly lower normalized Chao1 diversity. Same-batch preparations were strongly co-clustered by F measure.

This clonotype was detected a few times. Its cognate antigen is unknown. Every TCR beta cDNA library bore unique molecular identifiers. Researchers reported roughly 0.5 million cDNA molecules coming from about 0.98 to 11 million T cells. Using its own MiXCR run on the PCR reads, TCRdb lists one record per CDR3 protein. The sample has fewer than 850,000 distinct CDR3 sequences, about half seen once. The TCR sequence derives from a girl aged 10-17 years with multiple sclerosis. The sequenced sample consisted of blood.

The CDR3 sequence: CASRVDTNYEQYF. CDR3 in DNA: TGCGCCAGCCGGGTGGACACCAACTACGAGCAGTACTTC. The chain joins TRBV5-1 to TRBJ2-5; D perhaps matches TRBD1 (5 bases). The J call is in doubt because the DNA end fits TRBJ2-7 better. Per the germline V gene, CDR1 is SGHRS and CDR2 is YFSETQ. The CDR3 is made up of 13 amino acids.